These T cell receptor beta chains were read from a single sample in a study of blood T cell repertoires in COVID-19. Using immunoSEQ multiplex PCR, the repertoire was profiled, and TCRdb retains in-frame clones only, with some absent. This repertoire shows some 170,000 clones, approximately 81% found once; its top ten account for roughly 1%. Sequenced: peripheral blood. The receptor source for this set is a man in his forties with acute or convalescent COVID-19. Both conserved end residues are part of each CDR3. A D gene is named only where the DNA matches it firmly. Clone size, where shown, is once, few, many, or a class for clones that have expanded.

>NA|TRBJ2-3|TRBV30|NA
CAWSEGTTSTDTQYF
TGTGCCTGGAGTGAAGGGACAACTAGCACAGATACGCAGTATTTT
>TRBD1|TRBJ1-1|TRBV18|NA
CASSPRELQGSEAFF
TGTGCCAGCTCACCACGAGAACTACAGGGGAGTGAAGCTTTCTTT
>NA|TRBJ2-5|TRBV21-1|NA
CASSKVLGLVETQYF
TGTGCCAGCAGCAAAGTTCTAGGACTAGTGGAGACCCAGTACTTC
>NA|TRBJ2-7|TRBV30|NA
CAWSVRSGVEQYF
TGTGCCTGGAGTGTACGGTCGGGGGTCGAGCAGTACTTC
>NA|TRBJ2-7|TRBV28|NA
CASTPVRSSSYEQYF
TGTGCCAGCACTCCCGTGCGGTCAAGCTCCTACGAGCAGTACTTC
>TRBD1|TRBJ1-1|TRBV10-3|NA
CAIRRQGDNTEAFF
TGTGCCATCAGGCGACAGGGAGACAACACTGAAGCTTTCTTT
>NA|TRBJ2-1|TRBV21-1|NA
CASSKGGAETGSDNEQFF
TGTGCCAGCAGCAAAGGTGGGGCCGAGACAGGGTCAGACAATGAGCAGTTCTTC
>NA|TRBJ2-1|TRBV7-7|few
CASSLVPASAGPSNEQFF
TGTGCTAGCAGCTTAGTGCCGGCTTCGGCGGGGCCAAGCAATGAGCAGTTCTTC
>TRBD1|TRBJ2-7|TRBV7-9|NA
CASSSRDRARPEQYF
TGTGCCAGCAGCTCCCGGGACAGGGCCCGCCCTGAGCAGTACTTC
>TRBD2|TRBJ2-3|TRBV5-1|NA
CASSKWTSGGTDTQYF
TGCGCCAGCAGCAAATGGACTAGCGGGGGAACAGATACGCAGTATTTT
>NA|TRBJ1-1|TRBV19|NA
CASSTQLTAPEAFF
TGTGCCAGTAGTACGCAATTGACAGCACCTGAAGCTTTCTTT
>NA|TRBJ2-7|TRBV7-2|NA
CASSLARGYEQYF
TGTGCCAGCAGCTTAGCGCGCGGCTACGAGCAGTACTTC
>NA|TRBJ2-3|TRBV15|NA
CATSRDIQGITDTQYF
TGTGCCACCAGCAGAGATATCCAGGGAATCACAGATACGCAGTATTTT
>NA|TRBJ1-5|TRBV19|few
CASSNFHGANQPQHF
TGTGCCAGTAGTAATTTCCATGGAGCCAATCAGCCCCAGCATTTT
>NA|TRBJ2-1|TRBV6-5|NA
CASSYGGGGYNEQFF
TGTGCCAGCAGTTATGGGGGGGGCGGTTACAATGAGCAGTTCTTC
>TRBD2|TRBJ2-1|TRBV10-2|NA
CASSNRGVSSYNEQFF
TGCGCCAGCAGTAACCGGGGGGTTAGCTCCTACAATGAGCAGTTCTTC
>TRBD1|TRBJ1-6|TRBV27|NA
CASSAKGAPRNSPLHF
TGTGCCAGCAGCGCTAAGGGGGCACCAAGGAATTCACCCCTCCACTTT
>TRBD2|TRBJ2-3|TRBV5-4|NA
CASSLGASGSTDTQYF
TGTGCCAGCAGCTTGGGGGCTAGCGGGTCCACAGATACGCAGTATTTT
>TRBD1|TRBJ2-7|TRBV9|NA
CASSAGTGGYEQYF
TGTGCCAGCAGCGCGGGGACAGGGGGCTACGAGCAGTACTTC
>TRBD1|TRBJ2-7|TRBV5-1|NA
CASSLLNNDRVSRPYEQYF
TGCGCCAGCAGCCTACTTAATAATGACAGGGTCTCAAGGCCCTACGAGCAGTACTTC
>NA|TRBJ1-6|TRBV19|NA
CASSIQNSPLHF
TGTGCCAGTAGTATCCAGAATTCACCCCTCCACTTT
>NA|TRBJ2-1|TRBV11-2|once
CASSLAGTNEQFF
TGTGCCAGCAGCTTGGCGGGGACCAATGAGCAGTTCTTC
>NA|TRBJ1-1|TRBV5-3|NA
CARRHAAFF
TGTGCCAGGAGACACGCAGCTTTCTTT
>TRBD1|TRBJ1-1|TRBV12-3/TRBV12-4|NA
CASSRDRYEAFF
TGTGCCAGCAGCCGGGACAGATATGAAGCTTTCTTT
>TRBD1|TRBJ1-2|TRBV27|many
CARGTDPYGYTF
TGTGCCAGAGGGACAGACCCCTATGGCTACACCTTC
>NA|TRBJ2-3|TRBV6-5|NA
CASISSTDTQYF
TGTGCCAGCATATCCTCCACAGATACGCAGTATTTT
>NA|TRBJ1-1|TRBV2|once
CASTDRMNTEAFF
TGTGCCAGCACTGACAGGATGAACACTGAAGCTTTCTTT
>NA|TRBJ1-4|TRBV5-4|NA
CASSRRDNEKLFF
TGTGCCAGCAGCCGACGGGATAATGAAAAACTGTTTTTT
>NA|TRBJ2-5|TRBV7-9|NA
CASSLLSGPGETQYF
TGTGCCAGCAGCTTATTATCCGGGCCGGGGGAGACCCAGTACTTC
>NA|TRBJ2-1|TRBV28|NA
CASRSGWNEQFF
TGTGCCAGCAGATCAGGGTGGAATGAGCAGTTCTTC
>NA|TRBJ2-1|TRBV12-5|NA
CASGPTGSSYNEQFF
TGTGCTAGTGGTCCGACCGGGAGCTCCTACAATGAGCAGTTCTTC